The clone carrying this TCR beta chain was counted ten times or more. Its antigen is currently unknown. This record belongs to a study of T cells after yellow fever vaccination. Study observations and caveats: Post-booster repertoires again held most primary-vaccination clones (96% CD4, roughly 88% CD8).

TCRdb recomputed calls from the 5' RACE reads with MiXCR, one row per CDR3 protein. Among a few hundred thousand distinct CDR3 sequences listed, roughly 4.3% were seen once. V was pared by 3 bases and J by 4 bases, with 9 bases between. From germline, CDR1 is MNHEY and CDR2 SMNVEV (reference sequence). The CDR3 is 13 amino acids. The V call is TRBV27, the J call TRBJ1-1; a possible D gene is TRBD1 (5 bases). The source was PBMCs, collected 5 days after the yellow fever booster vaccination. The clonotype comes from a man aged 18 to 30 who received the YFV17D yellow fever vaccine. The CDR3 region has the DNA TGTGCCAGCAGTTTGTCAGGGACCACTGAAGCTTTCTTT. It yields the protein CASSLSGTTEAFF.